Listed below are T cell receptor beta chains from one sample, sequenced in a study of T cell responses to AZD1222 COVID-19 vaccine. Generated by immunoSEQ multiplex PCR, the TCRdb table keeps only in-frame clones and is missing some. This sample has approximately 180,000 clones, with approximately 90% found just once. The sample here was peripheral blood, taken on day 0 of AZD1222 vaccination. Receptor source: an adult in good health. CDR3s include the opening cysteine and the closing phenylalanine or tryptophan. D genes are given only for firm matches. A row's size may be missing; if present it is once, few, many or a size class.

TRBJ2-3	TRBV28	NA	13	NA	CASSFASTDTQYF
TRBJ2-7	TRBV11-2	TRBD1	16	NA	CASSLLSGTGVDEQYF
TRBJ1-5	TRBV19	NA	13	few	CASSTHSSQPQHF
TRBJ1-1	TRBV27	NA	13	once	CASSLAVSTEAFF
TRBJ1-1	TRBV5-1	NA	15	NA	CASSLAAGTNTEAFF
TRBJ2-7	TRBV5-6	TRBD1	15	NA	CASSLLGQGSYEQYF
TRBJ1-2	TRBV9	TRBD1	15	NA	CASSVRTGGREGYTF
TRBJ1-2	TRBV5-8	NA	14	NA	CASSLEGEHYGYTF
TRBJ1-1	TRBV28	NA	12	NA	CASLSWSEEAFF
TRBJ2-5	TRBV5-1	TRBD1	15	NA	CASSLGQGRGETQYF
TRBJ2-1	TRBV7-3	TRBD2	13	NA	CASSFLAANEQFF
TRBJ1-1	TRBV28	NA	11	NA	CASSLRLEAFF
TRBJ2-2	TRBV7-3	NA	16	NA	CASSLLGRPNTGELFF
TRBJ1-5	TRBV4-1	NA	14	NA	CASSQDRLNQPQHF
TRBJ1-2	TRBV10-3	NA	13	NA	CAISRDLSAGYTF
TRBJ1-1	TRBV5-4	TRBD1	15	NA	CASSLGGQGDTEAFF
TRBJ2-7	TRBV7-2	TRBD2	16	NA	CASSSAGAGVQYEQYF
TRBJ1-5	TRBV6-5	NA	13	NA	CASRDPGGQPQHF
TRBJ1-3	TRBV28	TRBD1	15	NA	CASSLSTGDGGTIYF
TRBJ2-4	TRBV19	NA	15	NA	CASTPGRWAKNIQYF
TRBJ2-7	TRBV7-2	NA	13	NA	CASNLQGTYEQYF
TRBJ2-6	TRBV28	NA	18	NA	CASSWGSTESSGANVLTF
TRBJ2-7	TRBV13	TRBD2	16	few	CASSAWGLAGYYEQYF
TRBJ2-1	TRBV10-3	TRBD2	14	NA	CAISTQTTSAEQFF
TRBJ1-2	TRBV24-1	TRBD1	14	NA	CATSEPDRGYGYTF
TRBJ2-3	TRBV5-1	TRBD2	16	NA	CASSSSSGGGSDTQYF
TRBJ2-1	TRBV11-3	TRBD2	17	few	CASSLEHSGGPNNEQFF
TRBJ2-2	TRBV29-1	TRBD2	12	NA	CSVEGGTGELFF
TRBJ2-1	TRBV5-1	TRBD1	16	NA	CASSLGQGSTYNEQFF
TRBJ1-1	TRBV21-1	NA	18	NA	CASSLRIGDRVAVTEAFF
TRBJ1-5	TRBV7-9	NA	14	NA	CASSFSNSNQPQHF